This T cell receptor (beta chain) was captured in a study of T cells in narcolepsy. Overall study context: Healthy controls were enrolled alongside patients with narcolepsy type 1 or type 2.

Study-level findings and limits: In some patient and control memory CD4+ samples, autoreactive clones were absent. Healthy controls reportedly lacked the autoreactive clonotypes serially found in patients' blood. Autoreactive HCRT-specific and TRIB2-specific clonotypes were marked in same-patient CSF-versus-blood CD4+ comparisons.

V shed 0 bases and J shed 6 bases, with 12 bases lying between them. This CDR3 region has 15 residues. Germline lookup yields CDR1 LNHNV and CDR2 YYDKDF (reference sequence). Repertoires were generated with immunoSEQ multiplex PCR, while TCRdb's copy carries only in-frame clones and drops some. The table lists more than 30,000 clones, around four fifths of them singletons. To note about this clone: Its antigen is currently unknown.

The clonotype originates from a human donor in good health. Material: memory (CD45RA-) CD4+ T cells from blood. V and J are TRBV15 and TRBJ1-5; weak D call: TRBD1 (6 bases). DNA of the CDR3: TGTGCCACCAGCAGAGATCCACAGGGAATTCAGCCCCAGCATTTT. Translating it yields CATSRDPQGIQPQHF.